Sequencing of this TCR beta chain was carried out in a study of regulatory T cells in long-lasting Graves disease. Many counts were recorded for this clonotype. Time point noted: newly diagnosed GD, antithyroid drugs for less than 3 months. Extracted PBMC RNA gave rise to the TCR library. CDR3 length: 15 amino acids. V trimming: 5 bases; J trimming: 4 bases; junction bases outside the gene matches: 10. Germline V lookup: CDR1 SGHTA, CDR2 FQGNSA. CDR3 regions were amplified by Arm-PCR using iRepertoire HTBI primers to build TCR beta libraries. Each CDR3 protein is one row after TCRdb ran MiXCR on the multiplex PCR reads. The data show about 300,000 distinct CDR3 sequences, 18% seen once.

This rearrangement joins TRBV7-2 to TRBJ2-7, with 8 bases matching TRBD2. The sequence derives from a female donor with Graves disease. Specimen: peripheral blood mononuclear cells (PBMCs), collected at new diagnosis, from a patient treated with antithyroid drugs. In DNA, the CDR3 is TGTGCCAGCAGCCCTAGCGGGCCAGTCGTTTACGAGCAGTACTTC. As protein: CASSPSGPVVYEQYF.